Sequencing of this T cell receptor beta chain was carried out in a study of T cell responses to AZD1222 COVID-19 vaccine. Profiled with immunoSEQ multiplex PCR; TCRdb holds only in-frame clones, not every one. The sample records about 92,000 clones, roughly nine tenths being singletons. The source was peripheral blood, collected on day 0 of AZD1222 vaccination. The sequence was collected from an adult in good health.

In DNA, the CDR3 is TGTGCCAGCAGCAAGACAGGGTCCAATCAGCCCCAGCATTTT. This codes for CASSKTGSNQPQHF. The chain has TRBV7-8 and TRBJ1-5; 7 positions agree with TRBD1. Trimming at V came to 5 bases and at J to 3 bases, leaving 4 bases not matched to a gene. The CDR3 is 14 residues long. Germline V gene data show CDR1 as SGHVS and CDR2 as FQNEAQ.